A single sample is the source of the 17 T cell receptor beta chains below, sequenced in a study. TCRdb passed the 5' RACE reads through MiXCR, listing each CDR3 protein once. The sample contains 9,400 or so distinct CDR3 sequences, approximately 16% of which appear only once. The sample comprised memory CD4+ T cells sorted from blood. Subset meaning: memory CD4+ T cells, CD4+CD45RO+CD25-. These receptors all come from a female donor with breast cancer.

This clonotype was counted at least ten times. The chain is built from TRBV12-3 or TRBV12-4 and TRBJ2-2; D is possibly TRBD1 or TRBD2 (5 bases each). V was pared by 8 bases and J by 3 bases, with 16 bases between. The CDR3 totals 15 residues. CDR3 amino acids: CASGDRGQYTGELFF. As DNA, the CDR3 is TGTGCCAGCGGCGACCGGGGCCAATACACCGGGGAGCTGTTTTTT.

By proportion, this clonotype is medium-sized. V and J are TRBV20-1 and TRBJ1-1; perhaps TRBD1 as D (5 bases). Trimming took off 1 base at V and 8 bases at J, with 14 bases between the two ends. This CDR3 spans 13 amino acids. Germline CDR1 reads DFQATT; CDR2 reads SNEGSKA (reference sequence). In DNA, the CDR3 is TGCAGTGCTAGAGGCCACGGGGGACTCGAAGCTTTCTTT. It codes for CSARGHGGLEAFF.

The chain is built from TRBV20-1 and TRBJ1-2; D remains ambiguous. Germline CDR1 is DFQATT and CDR2 is SNEGSKA (reference sequence). V lost 1 base and J 8 bases, leaving 11 bases between the germline ends. This CDR3 is built from 12 residues. CDR3 in DNA: TGCAGTGCTAGAGCGTCCGGAGGAGGCTACACCTTC. Translation: CSARASGGGYTF.

This clonotype was recorded many times. One end of the junction does not line up with germline, which may come from a read error. The CDR3 is CASSWSPNTEASF. CDR3 coding DNA: TGCGCCAGCAGCTGGAGTCCAAACACTGAAGCTTCCTTT. The chain links TRBV5-1 to TRBJ1-1, with D hard to call. The CDR3 extends over 13 amino acids. Germline-derived CDR1 and CDR2 are SGHRS and YFSETQ.

This chain links TRBV19 with TRBJ1-5; D is uncertain. The germline CDR1 and CDR2 sequences are LNHDA and SQIVND (reference sequence). CDR3 size: 17 residues. Trimming cost V 3 bases and J 6 bases, with 21 bases left between them. The CDR3 DNA is TGTGCCAGTAGTATTAAAGTTGCGACTATATCGGGTCAGCCCCAGCATTTT. Encoded protein: CASSIKVATISGQPQHF.

This clonotype is termed medium-sized. This chain connects TRBV12-3 or TRBV12-4 to TRBJ2-1; 7 nucleotides line up with TRBD1. Trimming removed 4 bases from V and 0 bases from J; junction bases left unmatched: 6. This CDR3 has 16 residues. The CDR3 reads CASSSVQGFSYNEQFF. The CDR3 DNA reads TGTGCCAGCAGTTCCGTACAGGGGTTCTCCTACAATGAGCAGTTCTTC.

In DNA, the CDR3 is TGCAGTGCTCATTCCCCAATAATAGCGGGAGGGGACACAGATACGCAGTATTTT. Translation: CSAHSPIIAGGDTDTQYF. The chain combines TRBV20-1 with TRBJ2-3, with 11 bases identical to TRBD2. Germline values: CDR1 DFQATT, CDR2 SNEGSKA (reference sequence). The CDR3 consists of 18 residues. Germline trimming cut 5 bases from V and 2 bases from J; bases unmatched to any gene: 15.

This clonotype is medium-sized (0.01 to 0.1%). The chain employs TRBV5-1 and TRBJ2-2; D may correspond to TRBD1 or TRBD2 (5 bases each). The CDR3 extends over 15 amino acids. V dropped 4 bases and J dropped 3 bases, with 13 bases sitting between them. Germline V gene sequence: CDR1 SGHRS, CDR2 YFSETQ. In nucleotides, the CDR3 is TGCGCCAGCAGCCCCGGGGCTTGGGACACCGGGGAGCTGTTTTTT. It specifies CASSPGAWDTGELFF.

This clonotype is medium-sized by share. The rearrangement joins TRBV3-1 to TRBJ1-6; possibly TRBD1 for D (6 bases). The CDR3 runs to 13 residues. Germline assignment: CDR1 LGHDT and CDR2 YNNKEL (reference sequence). V shed 8 bases and J shed 3 bases, with 8 bases lying between them. The CDR3 DNA follows: TGTGCCAGCGGACAGTTCTATAATTCACCCCTCCACTTT. Translation gives CASGQFYNSPLHF.

This clonotype was counted a few times. Just one base apart from a much larger clone, this may be a read error. This sequence joins TRBV7-3 and TRBJ2-1; TRBD1 aligns across 10 bases. Looked up from germline, CDR1 is SGHTA and CDR2 is FQGTGA. Trimming took 5 bases from V and 8 from J; bases not matched to a gene: 6. This CDR3 is 14 amino acids long. CDR3 protein: CASSRDRGRDEQFF. In DNA form, the CDR3 reads TGTGCCAGCAGCAGGGACAGGGGCCGGGATGAGCAGTTCTTC.

This clonotype counts as medium-sized. V gene TRBV5-1 combines with J gene TRBJ1-6, with TRBD1 identical over 9 bases. J gave up 9 bases and V 4 bases, and 11 bases lay outside the gene matches. CDR3 length equals 16 residues. CDR1 and CDR2 from the germline V gene are SGHRS and YFSETQ. CDR3 bases: TGCGCCAGCAGCCTGGGACAGGGCCGATCTGGTTCACCCCTCCACTTT. It codes for CASSLGQGRSGSPLHF.

This clonotype is medium-sized by share. The chain is built from TRBV6-2 or TRBV6-3 and TRBJ2-7; 11 bases agree with TRBD2. The CDR3 spans 16 residues. With 5 bases clipped from V and 0 bases from J, the junction kept 6 bases outside the gene matches. Per germline, CDR1 MNHEY and CDR2 SVGEGT. The CDR3 spells CASSDQGLAGSYEQYF. Here the CDR3 DNA reads TGTGCCAGCAGTGATCAAGGACTAGCGGGCTCCTACGAGCAGTACTTC.

This clonotype is medium-sized in the sample. The rearrangement joins TRBV6-5 to TRBJ2-3, with D uncertain. This CDR3 region has 12 residues. Germline CDR1 is MNHEY and CDR2 is SVGAGI. V shed 6 bases and J shed 5 bases, with 9 bases lying between them. The CDR3 spells CASSKTQDTQYF. CDR3 DNA sequence: TGTGCCAGCAGCAAAACGCAAGATACGCAGTATTTT.

This chain uses TRBV29-1 with TRBJ2-1; 9 nucleotides agree with TRBD1. The germline CDR1 and CDR2 sequences are SQVTM and ANQGSEA. V was clipped by 4 bases and J by 6 bases; unmatched bases: 7. The CDR3 sequence is 14 residues long. The CDR3 region is CSVARQGGFNEQFF. CDR3 sequence (DNA): TGCAGCGTTGCTCGACAGGGGGGCTTCAATGAGCAGTTCTTC.

Turning to this clonotype: Possible read error: a much larger clone is one base away. CDR3 residues: CASRTLLTPREAFF. The CDR3 DNA reads as TGTGCCAGCAGGACCCTTTTGACACCACGGGAAGCTTTCTTT. The rearrangement uses TRBV6-2 or TRBV6-3 and TRBJ1-1; D remains ambiguous. The V gene lost 6 bases and the J gene lost 8 bases, with 19 bases spanning the gap. This CDR3 region has 14 residues. The germline V gene has CDR1 MNHEY and CDR2 SVGEGT.

Turning to this clonotype: One junction end does not reproduce the germline sequence, and a read error may be involved. The chain combines TRBV7-8 with TRBJ1-1; D is unclear. Germline V gives CDR1 SGHVS, CDR2 FQNEAQ. The CDR3 is 15 residues long. Here the CDR3 reads CASSPRVIVNTEASF. The CDR3 coding sequence is TGTGCCAGCAGCCCCCGAGTGATAGTGAACACTGAAGCTTCCTTT.

The rearrangement links TRBV15 to TRBJ2-3; D tentatively reads TRBD1 or TRBD2 (6 bases each). The V end lost 3 bases, the J end lost 1 base, and 14 bases lay between the germline ends. The CDR3 has 16 amino acids. CDR1 and CDR2 (germline): LNHNV, YYDKDF (reference sequence). CDR3 residues: CATSRGGGSGTDTQYF. Here the CDR3 DNA reads TGTGCCACCAGCAGGGGGGGCGGATCTGGCACAGATACGCAGTATTTT. Variable domain in full (rest from reference TRBV15 and TRBJ2-3): DAMVIQNPRYQVTQFGKPVTLSCSQTLNHNVMYWYQQKSSQAPKLLFHYYDKDFNNEADTPDNFQSRRPNTSFCFLDIRSPGLGDTAMYLCATSRGGGSGTDTQYFGPGTRLTVL.